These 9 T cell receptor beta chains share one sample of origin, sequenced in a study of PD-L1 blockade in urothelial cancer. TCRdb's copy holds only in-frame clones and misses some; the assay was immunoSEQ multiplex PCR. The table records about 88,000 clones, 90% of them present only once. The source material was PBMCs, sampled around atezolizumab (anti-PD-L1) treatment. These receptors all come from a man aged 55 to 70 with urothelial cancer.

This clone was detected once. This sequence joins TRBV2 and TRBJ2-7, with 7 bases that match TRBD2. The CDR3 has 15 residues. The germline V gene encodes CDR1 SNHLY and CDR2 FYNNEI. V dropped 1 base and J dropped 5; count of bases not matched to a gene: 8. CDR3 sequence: CASSEEAGVGHEQYF. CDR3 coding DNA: TGTGCCAGCAGTGAAGAGGCGGGAGTGGGCCACGAGCAGTACTTC.

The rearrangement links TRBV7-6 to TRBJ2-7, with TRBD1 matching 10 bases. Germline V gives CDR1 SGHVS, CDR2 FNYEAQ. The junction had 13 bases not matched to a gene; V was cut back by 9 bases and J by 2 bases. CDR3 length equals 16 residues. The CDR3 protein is CARTGTGVFLPYEQYF. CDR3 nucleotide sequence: TGTGCCAGAACAGGGACAGGGGTCTTCCTACCCTACGAGCAGTACTTC.

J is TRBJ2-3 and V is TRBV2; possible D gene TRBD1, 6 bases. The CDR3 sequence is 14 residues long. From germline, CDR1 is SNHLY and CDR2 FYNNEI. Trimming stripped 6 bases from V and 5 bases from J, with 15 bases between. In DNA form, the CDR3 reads TGTGCCAGCAGCCCCAGGGGTAGACAAGATACGCAGTATTTT. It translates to CASSPRGRQDTQYF.

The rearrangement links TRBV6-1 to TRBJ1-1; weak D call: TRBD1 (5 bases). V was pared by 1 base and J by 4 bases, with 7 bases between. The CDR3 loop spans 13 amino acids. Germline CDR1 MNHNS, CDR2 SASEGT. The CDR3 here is CASSEGRGTEAFF. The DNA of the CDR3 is TGTGCCAGCAGTGAAGGGAGGGGCACTGAAGCTTTCTTT.

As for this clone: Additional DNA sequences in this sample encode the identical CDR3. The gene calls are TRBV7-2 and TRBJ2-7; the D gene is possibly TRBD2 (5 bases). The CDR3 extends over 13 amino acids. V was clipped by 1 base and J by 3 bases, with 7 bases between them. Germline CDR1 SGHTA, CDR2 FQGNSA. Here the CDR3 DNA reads TGTGCCAGCAGCTTAGGCCGGGACTACGAGCAGTACTTC. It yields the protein CASSLGRDYEQYF. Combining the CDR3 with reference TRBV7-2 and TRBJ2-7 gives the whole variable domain GAGVSQSPSNKVTEKGKDVELRCDPISGHTALYWYRQSLGQGLEFLIYFQGNSAPDKSGLPSDRFSAERTGGSVSTLTIQRTQQEDSAVYLCASSLGRDYEQYFGPGTRLTVT.

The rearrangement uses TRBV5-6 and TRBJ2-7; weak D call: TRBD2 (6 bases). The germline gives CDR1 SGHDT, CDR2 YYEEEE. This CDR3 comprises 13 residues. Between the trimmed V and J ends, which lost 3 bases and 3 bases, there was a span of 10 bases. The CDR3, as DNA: TGTGCCAGCAGCTGGACCGGGAGCTACGAGCAGTACTTC. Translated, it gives CASSWTGSYEQYF.

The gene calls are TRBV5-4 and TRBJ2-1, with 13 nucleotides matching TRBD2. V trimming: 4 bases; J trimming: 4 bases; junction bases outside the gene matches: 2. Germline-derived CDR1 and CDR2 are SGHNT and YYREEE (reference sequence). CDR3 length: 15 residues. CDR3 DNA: TGTGCCAGCAGCCGGGGACTAGCGGGATACAATGAGCAGTTCTTC. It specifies CASSRGLAGYNEQFF. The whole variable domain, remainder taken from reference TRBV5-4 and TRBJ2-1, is ETGVTQSPTHLIKTRGQQVTLRCSSQSGHNTVSWYQQALGQGPQFIFQYYREEENGRGNFPPRFSGLQFPNYSSELNVNALELDDSALYLCASSRGLAGYNEQFFGPGTRLTVL.

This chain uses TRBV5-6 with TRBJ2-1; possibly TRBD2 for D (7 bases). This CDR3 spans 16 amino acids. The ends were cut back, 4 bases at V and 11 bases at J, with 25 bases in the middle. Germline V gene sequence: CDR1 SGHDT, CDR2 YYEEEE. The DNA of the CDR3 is TGTGCCAGCAGCAGGGGGAGGGGGGCGCCGGGGAAAAAGCAGTTCTTC. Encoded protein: CASSRGRGAPGKKQFF.

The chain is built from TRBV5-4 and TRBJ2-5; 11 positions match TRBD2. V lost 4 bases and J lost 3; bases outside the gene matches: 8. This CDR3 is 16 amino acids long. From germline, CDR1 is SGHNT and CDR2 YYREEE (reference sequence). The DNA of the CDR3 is TGTGCCAGCAGCCCTAGACTAGCGGGACTGAAAGAGACCCAGTACTTC. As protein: CASSPRLAGLKETQYF.